This is a list of T cell receptor beta chains from one sample in a study of Graves' ophthalmopathy and Graves' hyperthyroidism. TCRdb re-analysed the multiplex PCR reads in MiXCR, keeping a single row per CDR3 protein. The table has more than 1,000,000 distinct CDR3 sequences, approximately 35% seen once. Material for sequencing was peripheral blood or thyroid tissue (not recorded which). The receptors stem from an adult man with Graves' hyperthyroidism. The CDR3 runs from the conserved cysteine through the conserved F or W. The order of the fields is J gene, V gene, CDR3 protein.

J gene: TRBJ1-4
V gene: TRBV6-5
CDR3 protein: CASSYGGVANEKLFF

J gene: TRBJ2-6
V gene: TRBV9
CDR3 protein: CASSGLAERYSGANVLTF

J gene: TRBJ1-5
V gene: TRBV20-1
CDR3 protein: CSARAGDQPQHF

J gene: TRBJ2-2
V gene: TRBV9
CDR3 protein: CAGSVNRDRVSNTGELFF

J gene: TRBJ2-7
V gene: TRBV7-8
CDR3 protein: CASIEGLAGGGYEQYF

J gene: TRBJ2-7
V gene: TRBV19
CDR3 protein: CASSTGRSSYEQYF

J gene: TRBJ1-5
V gene: TRBV12-3/TRBV12-4
CDR3 protein: CASSPYSQPQHF

J gene: TRBJ1-1
V gene: TRBV29-1
CDR3 protein: CSNGQGRTEAFF

J gene: TRBJ2-7
V gene: TRBV14
CDR3 protein: CASSQTTSGEIYEQYF

J gene: TRBJ1-1
V gene: TRBV10-3
CDR3 protein: CASSLYIFGQSAEAFF

J gene: TRBJ1-4
V gene: TRBV9
CDR3 protein: CASSAGPSGPNEKLFF

J gene: TRBJ1-2
V gene: TRBV7-8
CDR3 protein: CASSPGRYGYTF

J gene: TRBJ2-7
V gene: TRBV10-3
CDR3 protein: CASTYQPVPYEQYF

J gene: TRBJ1-1
V gene: TRBV28
CDR3 protein: CASSFSLRRDAFF

J gene: TRBJ2-7
V gene: TRBV20-1
CDR3 protein: CSARDRGVGYEQYF

J gene: TRBJ2-5
V gene: TRBV20-1
CDR3 protein: CSASIGTSVIRETQYF

J gene: TRBJ2-5
V gene: TRBV19
CDR3 protein: CASSIFFDRHVAETQYF

J gene: TRBJ2-7
V gene: TRBV10-3
CDR3 protein: CAISEQGQRYEQYF

J gene: TRBJ1-5
V gene: TRBV6-5
CDR3 protein: CASSFPQGRQPQHF

J gene: TRBJ1-1
V gene: TRBV5-5
CDR3 protein: CASSLHLENTEAFF

J gene: TRBJ1-3
V gene: TRBV14
CDR3 protein: CASSQDMWEAGLLSGNTIYF

J gene: TRBJ2-2
V gene: TRBV6-6
CDR3 protein: CASSYAESGPGELFF

J gene: TRBJ1-5
V gene: TRBV29-1
CDR3 protein: CSIRNNNQPQHF

J gene: TRBJ2-7
V gene: TRBV7-3
CDR3 protein: CASSLMEGAYEQYF

J gene: TRBJ2-7
V gene: TRBV20-1
CDR3 protein: CSANSQSSYEQYF

J gene: TRBJ2-7
V gene: TRBV10-3
CDR3 protein: CASTLPDRDYEQYF

J gene: TRBJ2-5
V gene: TRBV15
CDR3 protein: CATSRDPGLAGLKETQYF

J gene: TRBJ2-2
V gene: TRBV15
CDR3 protein: CATSTTGTRGTGELFF

J gene: TRBJ1-5
V gene: TRBV19
CDR3 protein: CASTPPGINQPQHF

J gene: TRBJ2-7
V gene: TRBV10-3
CDR3 protein: CAIRGTGGGYEQYF

J gene: TRBJ2-7
V gene: TRBV9
CDR3 protein: CASSGGTSGYEQYF

J gene: TRBJ1-1
V gene: TRBV19
CDR3 protein: CASTDVGTGVRVGAFF

J gene: TRBJ1-4
V gene: TRBV7-9
CDR3 protein: CASSPGTGVANEKLFF

J gene: TRBJ1-4
V gene: TRBV5-1
CDR3 protein: CASKYSADNEKLFF

J gene: TRBJ1-2
V gene: TRBV7-9
CDR3 protein: CASSLNIDYDYGYTF

J gene: TRBJ1-4
V gene: TRBV6-5
CDR3 protein: CASRTGFGGEKLFF

J gene: TRBJ1-6
V gene: TRBV6-6
CDR3 protein: CASSYYPPLHF

J gene: TRBJ1-5
V gene: TRBV12-3/TRBV12-4
CDR3 protein: CASSPQGSHQPQHF

J gene: TRBJ1-1
V gene: TRBV7-8
CDR3 protein: CASSTIPGQPWSNTEAFF

J gene: TRBJ1-6
V gene: TRBV25-1
CDR3 protein: CASTGTGVSSPLHF

J gene: TRBJ2-7
V gene: TRBV10-3
CDR3 protein: CAISAPPTGTAKYEQYF

J gene: TRBJ2-2
V gene: TRBV7-3
CDR3 protein: CASSPGPDTGELFF

J gene: TRBJ2-2
V gene: TRBV10-1
CDR3 protein: CASRQGINTGELFF

J gene: TRBJ1-5
V gene: TRBV2
CDR3 protein: CASSLGIGQRGDYNQPQHF

J gene: TRBJ2-7
V gene: TRBV7-2
CDR3 protein: CASRDQAGSYEQYF

J gene: TRBJ1-3
V gene: TRBV12-5
CDR3 protein: CASGLGTGLDSGNTIYF

J gene: TRBJ2-5
V gene: TRBV19
CDR3 protein: CASSPGQGLPMGRTQYF

J gene: TRBJ1-5
V gene: TRBV19
CDR3 protein: CASRGLQGLNQPQHF

J gene: TRBJ2-7
V gene: TRBV10-3
CDR3 protein: CASSYQGGRTYEQYF

J gene: TRBJ2-7
V gene: TRBV7-8
CDR3 protein: CASSNKWDHAEQYF

J gene: TRBJ1-1
V gene: TRBV9
CDR3 protein: CASSVGQGTEAFF

J gene: TRBJ2-5
V gene: TRBV9
CDR3 protein: CASSVRQRRGETQYF

J gene: TRBJ1-5
V gene: TRBV9
CDR3 protein: CASSLQRGGSETQHF

J gene: TRBJ1-1
V gene: TRBV6-5
CDR3 protein: CASSYSGVEAFF

J gene: TRBJ2-7
V gene: TRBV7-9
CDR3 protein: CASSRDRYYEQYF